The subject of this entry is one T cell receptor beta chain. Its antigen target is currently unknown. Per-nucleotide qualities are absent, and no much larger clonotype sits a single base away. Other DNA sequences in the sample encode the same CDR3. Library construction relied on the immunoSEQ multiplex PCR assay. For the multiplex PCR, a mixture combining 60 forward primers for TCR Vbeta segments and 13 reverse primers for TCR Jbeta segments was used. The CDR3 region of rearranged TCR beta genes was amplified from genomic DNA by a multiplex PCR assay. The amplified TCR beta libraries were sequenced on the Illumina HiSeq System as 87-base-pair reads. The authors' analysis ran thus. A later analysis counted some 74 million unique TCR beta chains across the 666 repertoires, and some 11 million of these chains were shared by at least two donors. Raw reads were error-corrected and collapsed into unique sequences by a nearest-neighbor algorithm in which closely related sequences were merged to remove PCR and sequencing errors. To assign V, D and J gene segments, CDR3 sequences were aligned to IMGT reference sequences. For a sequence to be retained, a match of at least six nucleotides was required to both a V gene segment and a J gene segment. A rearrangement counted as productive if the CDR3 had no stop codons and remained in frame with V and J, and every other rearrangement counted as non-productive. CDR3 was defined by IMGT convention, running from the second conserved V-encoded cysteine to the conserved J-encoded phenylalanine. In an earlier analysis of around 640 of the donors, sequences lacking an unambiguous match to a single V gene segment were excluded. An earlier analysis of a few hundred of the donors classified V segments as functional when productive rearrangements were above 56.7% and as segregating when the standard deviation between donors was above 5%. A statistical classification framework was built for diagnosing cytomegalovirus status from the catalog of TCR beta chain sequences. In a later analysis, TCR nucleotide sequences were compared against IMGT/GENE-DB human TR gene sequences so that V and J genes could be assigned. Using the TCRdist pipeline, a later analysis assigned CDR3 sequences along with most-parsimonious VDJ recombination scenarios. In a later analysis, each TCR beta chain was defined by its CDR3 amino acid sequence together with its V-gene family, and reads without a unique V-gene family were excluded. In a later analysis, fewer than 600 highly shared, low-generation-probability nucleotide sequences were removed to address suspected cross-contamination and a sequencing artifact. In a later analysis, a clonal expansion index for each public chain was calculated from normalized within-repertoire ranks of inferred template counts. In a later analysis, generation probabilities were computed using a VDJ recombination model fitted to out-of-frame rearrangements, and the results were checked against IGoR. In a later analysis, TCR-TCR, TCR-HLA and TCR-CMV co-occurrence was scored with hypergeometric tests, and a repertoire-size bias correction was applied to TCR pairs. A later analysis estimated false discovery rates by permuting HLA or CMV assignments 20 times. A later analysis grouped co-occurring TCRs with DBSCAN, adding TCRdist sequence similarity when clustering within HLA-allele-positive subsets. Co-occurrence clustering excluded repertoires with fewer than 30,000 or more than 120,000 public chains, plus five with anomalous nucleotide sharing. Here the immuneACCESS table is served through TCRdb, limited to in-frame sequences with V and J called. Missing clones are a known gap in these copies; in checked studies unresolved V genes cover under half, and the rest lacks a known reason. V, J and clone size reflect that table, while D and trimming were determined from the DNA. The sample table lists approximately 170,000 clones, around 75% of them with a count of one. The ten largest make up 3% to 3.5% of the sample.

The cohort comprised more than 550 healthy bone marrow donors. At the time of sampling, all cohort members were nominally healthy, though unrecorded immune exposures were likely present. The donor tested CMV seropositive and was one of the 289 seropositive cohort members. Every donor gave a peripheral blood sample, and the peripheral blood mononuclear cells from that sample were used for TCR beta sequencing. Genomic DNA was extracted from the blood cell samples with the Qiagen DNeasy Blood Extraction Kit. The data are from a study of cytomegalovirus exposure and HLA in healthy donors listed by TCRdb under 2017. Regarding the research as a whole: An earlier analysis of approximately 600 of the donors reported 250 to 300 Gb of sequence data and around 120 million unique TCR beta sequences from roughly 200 million T cells. About 300 gigabases of sequencing data and approximately 91 million unique TCR sequences made up an early release that covered fewer than 650 HLA-typed donors. Of the 350 to 400 genotyped donors, approximately 83% fell in the genetic ancestry cluster associated with self-reported Caucasian donors. The aim of the study was to test whether cataloging public T cell receptors could identify signatures of past pathogen exposure. The study used immunosequencing to profile the T cell repertoires of several hundred subjects and linked those repertoires to cytomegalovirus serostatus. Besides the first cohort of roughly 660 subjects, a separate validation cohort made up of some 110 different subjects was used. To predict cytomegalovirus infection status, the study combined high-throughput TCR immunosequencing, statistical association of individual TCRs with disease status, and machine learning. A later analysis re-analyzed previously published TCR beta repertoires from approximately 700 donors and added high-resolution HLA genotyping to study TCR occurrence patterns. In the later analysis, no new phenotypic data were used to find candidate immune exposures; instead, reliance was placed on TCR beta sequences and their occurrence across donors. In an earlier analysis of 550 to 700 of the donors, high-throughput TCR beta sequencing was used to judge whether each TCR beta V gene segment behaved as functional or pseudogenic. Donor age, sex, ethnicity and CMV serostatus were compiled alongside the repertoire data. A later genetic analysis took genome-wide SNP genotypes for 398 of the 666 donors and used that subset as a discovery cohort. All discovery cohort repertoires had been generated on a single sequencing platform. HLA typing covered class I and class II loci at four-digit resolution. The number of typed donors differed by locus: about 629-640 for A, B, C, DRB1 and DQB1; 522 for DQA1; around 610 for DPA1; and some 450 for DPB1. Four or five DR-DQ haplotypes were handled as single units for association and clustering because linkage in the cohort was strong. Among 398 genotyped donors of the cohort, an average of approximately 220,000 unique TCR beta nucleotide sequences was sequenced per donor, of which 15% to 20% were non-productive. Findings and caveats that apply to the study as a whole: A later genetic analysis associated a missense DCLRE1C variant with V-gene and J-gene trimming of TCR beta chains, and an independent cohort replicated the association. A further reported finding was that TCR beta sequences accurately predicted the HLA-A and HLA-B alleles for most subjects in the first cohort. HLA typing was unavailable for some donors at each locus, so association tests used only the typed subset. A cluster of highly shared sequence variants was judged likely to be a technical artifact of the sequencing pipeline. The presence/absence analyses assumed that sequencing depth was roughly uniform across donors, and that assumption may not be true. A total of some 180 TCR beta chains were listed by the study as associated with cytomegalovirus. This cohort had only TCR beta chains sequenced, and the lack of alpha or paired-chain data limited which features could be detected. Several of the top co-occurrence clusters appeared to be linked to parvovirus B19, influenza, CMV and Epstein-Barr virus, according to a later analysis. According to the authors, the approach could potentially be generalized to other disease states and immunological phenotypes. Correlated functional status among segregating V segments might reflect linkage disequilibrium, but an unknown experimental factor could not be ruled out. For the cohort, immune exposure information was limited to CMV serostatus. Most TCR sequences were seen in very few donors, while some public TCRs were found in many individuals. Most CMV-associated TCR beta chains appeared to be HLA-restricted in a later analysis, and the HLA associations seemed to be driven largely by CMV exposure. The earlier analysis of approximately 590 of the donors excluded about 16 rarely observed V segments, including chromosome 9 orphons, because counts were too low. The classifier was reported to diagnose cytomegalovirus status with high specificity and sensitivity in both the original cohort and the validation cohort. Some IMGT-functional V segments, including TRBV6-2 and TRBV6-3, could not be told apart with the 87-base-pair reads, so those segments were excluded. Strong co-occurrence of HLA alleles, especially DR and DQ, made assigning TCR associations to individual alleles difficult. In a later analysis, HLA-associated TCR beta chains showed more clonal expansion and lower generation probabilities than non-associated chains that were equally common. An earlier analysis of approximately 600 of the donors showed that most TCR beta V segments appeared in productive rearrangements either about 87% or about 30% of the time, which broadly matched IMGT annotations. In vitro tests confirmed that a few of the cytomegalovirus-associated TCR beta chains recognize cytomegalovirus antigens. A later analysis found that TCR association rates varied across HLA loci, with DRB1 alleles showing the most associated TCRs and HLA-C alleles the fewest. A later genetic analysis reported fewer N-insertions in productive TCRs among donors in an Asian-associated ancestry cluster than the roughly 620-donor mean. At a false discovery rate of 0.05, a later analysis linked about 16,000 TCR beta sequences to specific HLA alleles.

V is clipped by 4 bases and J by 1 base, and the sequence between their germline boundaries is 7 bases long. From a lookup of the germline V gene (reference sequence), CDR1 and CDR2 are SEHNR and FQNEAQ. Reading from cysteine to phenylalanine, the CDR3 counts 13 amino acids. CDR3 DNA is the only sequence kept; it has 39 bases, read in frame from the first base. In this chain, TRBV7-9 is recombined with TRBJ1-1; the D segment could be TRBD1, given 6 matching bases. The TCR originated in a woman aged 30 to 39 in good health and CMV-seropositive. The sequenced sample was PBMCs. The DNA is TGTGCCAGCAGCTCGACAGGGAACACTGAAGCTTTCTTT. Its translation reads: CASSSTGNTEAFF. The variable domain in full, with residues beyond the CDR3 obtained from the reference TRBV7-9 and TRBJ1-1 genes, is DTGVSQNPRHKITKRGQNVTFRCDPISEHNRLYWYRQTLGQGPEFLTYFQNEAQLEKSRLLSDRFSAERPKGSFSTLEIQRTEQGDSAMYLCASSSTGNTEAFFGQGTRLTVV.